Following are 9 T cell receptor beta chains from one sample sequenced in a study of cytomegalovirus exposure and HLA in healthy donors. Use of 60 Vbeta and 13 Jbeta primers characterized the PCR. TCRdb keeps only in-frame clones here, not all; method: immunoSEQ multiplex PCR. This sample carries under 200,000 clones, 65% to 85% of them seen once, and the ten largest clones take roughly 1.7%. The sample was PBMCs. The source of these receptors is a man between 35 and 55 years old in good health and CMV-seropositive.

The CDR3 DNA reads TGTGCCAGCAGCTCCAGGGACAGGGTGTTAGAGACCCAGTACTTC. Encoded protein: CASSSRDRVLETQYF. The chain is built from TRBV5-4 and TRBJ2-5, with TRBD1 matching 9 bases. V was clipped by 3 bases and J by 4 bases; unmatched bases: 7. The CDR3 loop spans 15 amino acids. CDR1 SGHNT and CDR2 YYREEE come from the germline V gene (reference sequence).

This rearrangement joins TRBV5-1 to TRBJ2-1, with TRBD2 matching over 12 bases. The CDR3 has 14 amino acids. Germline V gives CDR1 SGHRS, CDR2 YFSETQ. V trimming: 1 base; J trimming: 8 bases; junction bases outside the gene matches: 1. In DNA, the CDR3 is TGCGCCAGCAGCTTGTCTAGCGGGAGGGATGAGCAGTTCTTC. Translation: CASSLSSGRDEQFF. Drawing the rest from reference TRBV5-1 and TRBJ2-1, the complete variable domain is KAGVTQTPRYLIKTRGQQVTLSCSPISGHRSVSWYQQTPGQGLQFLFEYFSETQRNKGNFPGRFSGRQFSNSRSEMNVSTLELGDSALYLCASSLSSGRDEQFFGPGTRLTVL.

The chain recombines TRBV19 with TRBJ1-4; D is unclear. Trimming left V 3 bases short and J 5 bases short, with 7 bases between. The CDR3 consists of 13 residues. Germline values: CDR1 LNHDA, CDR2 SQIVND (reference sequence). The CDR3 DNA reads as TGTGCCAGTAGTATGCCGAGAAATGAAAAACTGTTTTTT. Protein product: CASSMPRNEKLFF. Full variable domain (missing parts from reference TRBV19 and TRBJ1-4): DGGITQSPKYLFRKEGQNVTLSCEQNLNHDAMYWYRQDPGQGLRLIYYSQIVNDFQKGDIAEGYSVSREKKESFPLTVTSAQKNPTAFYLCASSMPRNEKLFFGSGTQLSVL.

The chain couples TRBV29-1 to TRBJ1-2; D may be TRBD1 (5 bases). Looked up from germline, CDR1 is SQVTM and CDR2 is ANQGSEA. The CDR3 length is 14 residues. V dropped 1 base and J dropped 7 bases, with 16 bases sitting between them. Here the CDR3 DNA reads TGCAGCGTTGAAGTCATACAGGCTTCGGGTGGCTACACCTTC. Translation gives CSVEVIQASGGYTF.

The chain couples TRBV6-1 to TRBJ1-1; D unresolved. CDR1 MNHNS and CDR2 SASEGT come from the germline V gene. This CDR3 has 16 amino acids. Trimming removed 1 base from V and 7 bases from J, with 19 bases in between. CDR3 sequence reads: CASSEDAAGWQVEAFF. Here the CDR3 DNA reads TGTGCCAGCAGTGAAGATGCCGCCGGTTGGCAGGTTGAAGCTTTCTTT.

In its sample, this clone was seen once. The rearrangement links TRBV6-1 to TRBJ2-5; D is perhaps TRBD1 (6 bases). The CDR3 loop spans 12 amino acids. From germline, CDR1 is MNHNS and CDR2 SASEGT. The germline V and J ends were trimmed by 6 bases and 5 bases, with 10 bases remaining between them. CDR3 protein: CASRGTGETQYF. CDR3 bases: TGTGCCAGCAGGGGTACAGGGGAGACCCAGTACTTC.

The rearrangement links TRBV5-1 to TRBJ2-3; 7 nucleotides agree with TRBD2. The CDR3 spans 14 residues. Losses at the gene ends were 4 bases for V and 1 base for J; bases not matched to a gene: 3. The germline CDR1 and CDR2 sequences are SGHRS and YFSETQ. Written as DNA, the CDR3 is TGCGCCAGCAGCCTCGGACTAGGCACAGATACGCAGTATTTT. It translates to CASSLGLGTDTQYF.

The chain recombines TRBV9 with TRBJ2-2, with TRBD1 matching over 8 bases. Germline V gene data show CDR1 as SGDLS and CDR2 as YYNGEE. The CDR3 totals 15 residues. V shed 0 bases and J 7 bases; nucleotides not matched to a gene: 5. CDR3: CASSVETGGIGELFF. CDR3 bases: TGTGCCAGCAGCGTAGAAACAGGGGGGATCGGGGAGCTGTTTTTT.

The chain is built from TRBV30 and TRBJ1-1; D is perhaps TRBD1 (5 bases). Looked up from germline, CDR1 is GTSNPN and CDR2 is SVGIG (reference sequence). V was shortened by 3 bases and J by 4 bases, with 9 bases between the two germline ends. This CDR3 is built from 12 residues. CDR3 sequence: CAWSYRFTEAFF. Written as DNA, the CDR3 is TGTGCCTGGAGCTACAGGTTCACTGAAGCTTTCTTT.